The source of this T cell receptor beta chain is a study of T cells expressing NK-cell markers. The wider study: Sorted CD3+CD56+NKG2C+, CD3+CD56+NKG2C- and CD3+CD56-NKG2C+ T-cell subsets were beta-chain profiled.

Study results and caveats: Roughly six of the donors carried dominant NKG2C+ clonotypes that took up about 1.0-7.5% of their CD8+ T cells.

CDR3 length: 16 residues. Germline V CDR1 and CDR2: KGHDR, SFDVKD. Beta-chain TCR cDNA was generated via 5'RACE template switching with UMIs. With the 5' RACE reads reprocessed, TCRdb shows one record per CDR3 protein and no DNA. This sample carries under 200,000 distinct CDR3 sequences, with roughly 18% going to the ten biggest clones. Note on this clonotype: Its antigen is still unknown.

This sequence joins TRBV24-1 and TRBJ1-5; TCRdb's assignment of TRBD1 cannot be checked, as there is no DNA. Sequencing was done on a sample of blood T cells: a sorted CD56 or NKG2C T cell subset, CD4+ or CD8+ T cells, or bulk PBMC T cells (not recorded which). This clonotype was obtained from a woman aged 18 to 75 in good health. CDR3 loop: CARGTRGGKEGQPQHF.